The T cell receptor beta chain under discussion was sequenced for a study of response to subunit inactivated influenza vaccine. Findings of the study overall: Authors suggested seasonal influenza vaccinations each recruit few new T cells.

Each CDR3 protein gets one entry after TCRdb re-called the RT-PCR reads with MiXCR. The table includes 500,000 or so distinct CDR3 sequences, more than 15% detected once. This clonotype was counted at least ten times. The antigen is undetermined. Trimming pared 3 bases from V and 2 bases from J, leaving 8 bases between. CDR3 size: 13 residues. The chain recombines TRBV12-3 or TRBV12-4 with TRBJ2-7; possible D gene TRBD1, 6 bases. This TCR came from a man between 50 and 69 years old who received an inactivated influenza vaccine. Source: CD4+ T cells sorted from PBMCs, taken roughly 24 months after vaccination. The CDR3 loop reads CASSFDRTYEQYF. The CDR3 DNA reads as TGTGCCAGCAGTTTCGACAGGACCTACGAGCAGTACTTC.